This paragraph reports one T cell receptor (beta chain). Germline loops: CDR1 MNHEY, CDR2 SMNVEV (reference sequence). Trimming took off 5 bases at V and 4 bases at J, with 15 bases between the two ends. CDR3 length: 15 amino acids. Assay used: immunoSEQ multiplex PCR; TCRdb lists only in-frame clones, some missing. Of 88,000 or so clones listed, 65% to 90% are singletons. This specimen comes from a study of blood T cell repertoires in COVID-19. On the study more broadly: Sites across the United States, Italy and Spain contributed samples from acute and convalescent COVID-19.

The sequence was collected from a man aged 55 to 69 with acute or convalescent COVID-19. The sample was peripheral blood. The rearrangement links TRBV27 to TRBJ1-5, with a tentative D call TRBD1 (6 bases). CDR3 sequence (DNA): TGTGCCAGCAGTCAACAGGGAGTGAGAAATCAGCCCCAGCATTTT. It specifies CASSQQGVRNQPQHF.